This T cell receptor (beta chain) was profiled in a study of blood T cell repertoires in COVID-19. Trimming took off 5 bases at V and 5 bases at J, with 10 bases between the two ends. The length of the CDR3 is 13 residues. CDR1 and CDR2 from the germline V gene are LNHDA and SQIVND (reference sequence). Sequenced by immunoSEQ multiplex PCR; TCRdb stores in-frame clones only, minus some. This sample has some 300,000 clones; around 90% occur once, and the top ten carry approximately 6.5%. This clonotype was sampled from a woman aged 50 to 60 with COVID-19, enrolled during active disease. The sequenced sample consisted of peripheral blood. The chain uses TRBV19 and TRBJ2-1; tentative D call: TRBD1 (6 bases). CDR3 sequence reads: CASSFRGNNEQFF. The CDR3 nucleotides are TGTGCCAGTAGTTTCAGGGGCAACAATGAGCAGTTCTTC.